The entry below describes one T cell receptor beta chain. Its antigen remains unknown. These data are taken from a study of identical twins. Study findings and constraints: Invariant MAIT and iNKT cells could partly confound zero-insertion analyses. Insertions were fewer in abundant cord blood beta clonotypes, whereas memory repertoires showed none of this pattern. Out-of-frame beta chain sequences displayed weaker excess sharing between twins.

Template switching added a universal primer site; cDNA carried unique molecular identifiers. A single record per CDR3 protein comes from TCRdb applying MiXCR to the 5' RACE reads. Among some 240,000 distinct CDR3 sequences, about 10% were seen once, and the ten largest hold 10%. CDR3 length equals 13 residues. V lost 2 bases to trimming and J lost 5 bases, with 7 bases between them. Looked up from germline, CDR1 is SGHRS and CDR2 is YFSETQ. The sequenced material came from memory T cells sorted from blood. The sequence came from a man aged 50 or older in good health. The rearrangement joins TRBV5-1 to TRBJ1-4; D unresolved. CDR3 in amino acids: CASSLAGNEKLFF. CDR3 coding DNA: TGCGCCAGCAGCTTAGCGGGGAATGAAAAACTGTTTTTT.